The 3 T cell receptor beta chains below were found in one sample sequenced in a study of neoadjuvant nivolumab and ipilimumab in lung cancer. The assay was immunoSEQ multiplex PCR, and TCRdb's table has in-frame clones only and misses some. The data contain 8,800 or so clones, 70% to 85% of them singletons. The material was tumor tissue, obtained after neoadjuvant nivolumab, alone or with ipilimumab, at or shortly before surgery. These receptors came from an adult with non-small cell lung cancer.

The chain employs TRBV25-1 and TRBJ2-7; no reliable D call. Germline V lookup: CDR1 MGHDK, CDR2 SYGVNS. The CDR3 is 11 residues long. Trimming took off 8 bases at V and 6 bases at J, with 11 bases between the two ends. This CDR3 reads CASRAFGEQYF. The CDR3 DNA is TGTGCCAGCCGGGCCTTTGGCGAGCAGTACTTC.

The J gene is TRBJ2-7, the V gene TRBV11-2; the match to TRBD2 covers 8 bases. The CDR3 covers 18 residues. The germline CDR1 and CDR2 sequences are SGHAT and FQNNGV. Trimming at V came to 2 bases and at J to 0 bases, leaving 12 bases not matched to a gene. The DNA for the CDR3 is TGTGCCAGCAGCTTAAGGGGGTTGACTAGCGAAAGCTCCTACGAGCAGTACTTC. This encodes CASSLRGLTSESSYEQYF.

The rearrangement links TRBV30 to TRBJ2-7, with a tentative D call TRBD1 (5 bases). V was cut by 0 bases and J by 4 bases, with 13 bases left in between. The CDR3 extends over 14 amino acids. Germline CDR1 is GTSNPN and CDR2 is SVGIG (reference sequence). The CDR3 sequence: CAWSVLGPGYEQYF. CDR3 DNA: TGTGCCTGGAGTGTACTTGGTCCAGGGTACGAGCAGTACTTC.